The entry that follows covers one T cell receptor (beta chain) sequence. The antigen it recognizes is unknown. No base-level quality is on record; no much larger clone is a single base apart. This sample was included in a study of blood T cell repertoires in COVID-19 (TCRdb year 2020). Notes on the research overall: Samples from collaborators originated in the United States, Italy and Spain and spanned both the acute and convalescent phases of COVID-19. The material from the prospective study consisted of cDNA or gDNA derived from T cells, B-cell-depleted T cells, or PBMCs. Where available, HLA class I and class II types were taken from metadata supplied by the sample provider and were not determined by assay-based typing. A freely available public database, intended as a resource for researchers studying the immune response to SARS-CoV-2, is where the repertoires were released. Subjects who had been exposed to COVID-19, were actively infected with it, or had recovered from it provided the deeply sampled blood TCRbeta repertoires that made up the dataset. Nearly every sample came with metadata listing a de-identified subject ID, COVID-19 status, age in years and sex. The samples were drawn from two sources: the first 160 participants of the ongoing ImmuneRACE study, and 950 to 1,500 subjects contributed by 6 global collaborators. Study-wide findings and limitations: How much clinical and demographic metadata was included differed by source and by participant, and the metadata was provided uncurated.

V sheds 0 bases and J sheds 4 bases, leaving 10 bases between their ends. Taken from cysteine to phenylalanine, the CDR3 has 14 residues. Just CDR3 DNA is preserved here, 42 bases in frame from base 1. CDR1 and CDR2 are read off the germline V gene (reference sequence) as SGHNT and YYREEE. TCRbeta CDR3 regions were amplified from genomic DNA by means of the immunoSEQ Assay, a bias-controlled multiplex PCR. The paper's data handling went like this. The number of nucleated cells in each sample was estimated from the amplification of reference gene primers within the assay. To quantify the absolute abundance of each unique TCRbeta CDR3 rearrangement, sequence reads were collapsed and filtered. For each sample, productive Simpson clonality was calculated by taking the square root of Simpson's diversity index across productive rearrangements. The source is immuneACCESS, and TCRdb retained only in-frame sequences with V and J called. Part of the clones is not carried over; for the studies checked, unresolved V genes explain less than half of this, and the remainder is unexplained. The V and J calls and clone size are taken from that table; D and trimming were inferred from the DNA. This sample has approximately 290,000 clones in its table, and about 89% of those were observed once. The ten most abundant clones make up around 0.84% of the sample.

Whole blood was collected in K2EDTA tubes by collaborating institutions according to the institutions' own protocols. For TCRbeta analysis, collaborators shipped samples as frozen whole blood, isolated PBMCs, or DNA extracted from either of those sample types. Here the chain combines TRBV5-4 and TRBJ1-2; the D gene assignment is ambiguous. This sequence originates from a man aged 30-40 years with acute or convalescent COVID-19. The sequencing sample was made of peripheral blood. The CDR3 in this case is CASSLGAQSYGYTF. The DNA is TGTGCCAGCAGCTTGGGGGCACAATCCTATGGCTACACCTTC. Extended through the reference TRBV5-4 and TRBJ1-2 proteins, this CDR3 yields the full variable domain: ETGVTQSPTHLIKTRGQQVTLRCSSQSGHNTVSWYQQALGQGPQFIFQYYREEENGRGNFPPRFSGLQFPNYSSELNVNALELDDSALYLCASSLGAQSYGYTFGSGTRLTVV.